The 2 T cell receptor beta chains below all came from one sample that was sequenced in a study of identical twins (dated by TCRdb to 2015 to 2016). Receptor amplification or capture employed 5' RACE. Sequenced using an Illumina HiSeq 2000. TCRdb cleaned the public reads at Q25 with fastp, built clones with MiXCR and kept in-frame beta chains. CDR3 protein sequences are deduplicated, and each keeps its most common genes and DNA. Across this sample there are approximately 490,000 distinct CDR3 sequences, with around 22% seen only once. The ten most abundant clones make up approximately 0.49% of the sample. The same specimen was also included in a second study, on yellow fever vaccine responses in identical twins.

Sequencing was performed on CD4+ T cells sorted from blood. These receptors originate from a woman between 18 and 29 years old in good health.

The J gene is TRBJ1-6, the V gene TRBV12-3 or TRBV12-4, with 9 bases that match TRBD1. The J segment lost 6 bases and the V segment lost 6 bases, leaving 6 bases of the junction unmatched. The CDR3 is 15 residues long. The CDR3 loop reads CASSYRTGVNSPLHF. The CDR3 nucleotides read TGTGCCAGCAGCTACAGGACAGGGGTTAATTCACCCCTCCACTTT.

This clonotype was seen a handful of times. The chain joins TRBV20-1 to TRBJ2-5, with D possibly called TRBD1 or TRBD2 (5 bases each). Germline V lookup: CDR1 DFQATT, CDR2 SNEGSKA (reference sequence). CDR3 length: 16 amino acids. Trimming took 5 bases from V and 1 from J, leaving 20 bases between them. The CDR3 nucleotides are TGCAGTGCTCAACCACCCTCGGGGCGGGCCCAAGAGACCCAGTACTTC. Translation gives CSAQPPSGRAQETQYF.